The clone carrying this T cell receptor beta chain occurred once. The data were obtained in a study of shared clonotypes between healthy human individuals. Sequenced by immunoSEQ multiplex PCR; TCRdb stores in-frame clones only, minus some. The sample yields a few million clones, 85% to 95% seen once. The CDR3 sequence is 14 residues long. Trimming stripped 4 bases from V and 3 bases from J, with 12 bases between. Germline-derived CDR1 and CDR2 are SNHLY and FYNNEI. Sequencing was done on a sample of naive CD4+ T cells from PBMCs. Documented subset: CD45RA+ positively selected. V and J are TRBV2 and TRBJ1-1; no reliable D call. This sequence originates from a man younger than 30 in good health. Some clones in this sample may be carry-over from other donors' samples. CDR3 sequence: CASSVVGLYTEAFF. Written as DNA, the CDR3 is TGTGCCAGCAGTGTGGTTGGCTTATACACTGAAGCTTTCTTT.